These T cell receptor beta chains were read from a single sample in a study of vaccination and CD4 T cells after COVID-19. MiXCR, applied by TCRdb to the PCR reads, yields one record per CDR3 protein. The table includes 7,500 to 10,000 distinct CDR3 sequences, about 36% detected once. No antigen has been identified for these receptors. Sequencing used CD4+ T cells from blood, cultured in vitro. All receptors derive from a human donor in good health. The CDR3 runs from the conserved cysteine through the conserved F or W. Each record gives: clone size, D gene, V gene, J gene, CDR3 protein, CDR3 DNA. D genes are given only for firm matches. Expanded clones get a size class; other rows say once, few or many, or leave the size out.

clone_size: few
d_call: .
v_call: TRBV19
j_call: TRBJ1-5
cdr3_aa: CASIGGRPHNQPQHF
cdr3_nt: TGTGCCAGTATCGGCGGACGGCCCCACAATCAGCCCCAGCATTTT

clone_size: .
d_call: .
v_call: TRBV21-1
j_call: TRBJ2-7
cdr3_aa: CASSDPGQGTYEQYF
cdr3_nt: TGTGCCAGCAGCGACCCGGGACAGGGAACCTACGAGCAGTACTTC

clone_size: .
d_call: .
v_call: TRBV7-8
j_call: TRBJ2-7
cdr3_aa: CASSSLIGMDEQYF
cdr3_nt: TGTGCCAGCAGCTCACTAATAGGGATGGACGAGCAGTACTTC

clone_size: .
d_call: .
v_call: TRBV7-9
j_call: TRBJ2-5
cdr3_aa: CASSLKRGKETQYF
cdr3_nt: TGTGCCAGCAGCTTAAAGAGGGGGAAAGAGACCCAGTACTTC

clone_size: few
d_call: .
v_call: TRBV6-5
j_call: TRBJ1-1
cdr3_aa: CASSSNDVLGAFF
cdr3_nt: TGTGCCAGCAGTTCAAACGACGTCCTGGGAGCTTTCTTT

clone_size: .
d_call: TRBD1
v_call: TRBV20-1
j_call: TRBJ2-2
cdr3_aa: CSAPRTGIGTGELFF
cdr3_nt: TGCAGTGCTCCTCGGACAGGAATAGGCACCGGGGAGCTGTTTTTT

clone_size: few
d_call: .
v_call: TRBV10-3
j_call: TRBJ1-3
cdr3_aa: CAISGLVGTFNTIYF
cdr3_nt: TGTGCCATCAGTGGGTTAGTAGGGACATTCAACACCATATATTTT

clone_size: .
d_call: .
v_call: TRBV5-6
j_call: TRBJ1-2
cdr3_aa: CASSLVTSGHVYGYTF
cdr3_nt: TGTGCCAGCAGCTTGGTGACTTCGGGACACGTCTATGGCTACACCTTC

clone_size: .
d_call: TRBD1
v_call: TRBV6-1
j_call: TRBJ2-7
cdr3_aa: CASSDWDSHEQYF
cdr3_nt: TGTGCCAGCAGTGATTGGGACAGCCACGAGCAGTACTTC

clone_size: once
d_call: TRBD1
v_call: TRBV12-3/TRBV12-4
j_call: TRBJ2-7
cdr3_aa: CASSLVRDRGENYEQYF
cdr3_nt: TGTGCCAGCAGTTTAGTCCGGGACAGGGGGGAAAACTACGAGCAGTACTTC

clone_size: .
d_call: .
v_call: TRBV10-3
j_call: TRBJ2-7
cdr3_aa: CAISDGQGGDEQYF
cdr3_nt: TGTGCCATCAGTGACGGGCAGGGGGGGGACGAGCAGTACTTC

clone_size: .
d_call: .
v_call: TRBV4-2
j_call: TRBJ1-2
cdr3_aa: CASSQETDYGYTF
cdr3_nt: TGTGCCAGCAGCCAAGAGACAGACTATGGCTACACCTTC

clone_size: few
d_call: TRBD1
v_call: TRBV20-1
j_call: TRBJ1-1
cdr3_aa: CSARPARQGGTEAFF
cdr3_nt: TGCAGTGCTAGACCAGCTCGACAGGGGGGCACTGAAGCTTTCTTT

clone_size: few
d_call: .
v_call: TRBV24-1
j_call: TRBJ2-2
cdr3_aa: CATSDHRRLDGELFF
cdr3_nt: TGTGCCACCAGTGACCACAGGCGGTTGGACGGGGAGCTGTTTTTT

clone_size: .
d_call: .
v_call: TRBV11-2
j_call: TRBJ2-7
cdr3_aa: CASSLSRIVEQYF
cdr3_nt: TGTGCCAGCAGCTTATCCCGGATCGTCGAGCAGTACTTC

clone_size: .
d_call: TRBD1
v_call: TRBV9
j_call: TRBJ1-1
cdr3_aa: CASSMGQFTEAFF
cdr3_nt: TGTGCCAGCAGCATGGGACAGTTCACTGAAGCTTTCTTT

clone_size: .
d_call: .
v_call: TRBV28
j_call: TRBJ1-2
cdr3_aa: CASSGGTEYGYTF
cdr3_nt: TGTGCCAGCAGTGGAGGAACGGAATATGGCTACACCTTC

clone_size: .
d_call: TRBD2
v_call: TRBV10-3
j_call: TRBJ2-2
cdr3_aa: CAISEWASGPTGELFF
cdr3_nt: TGTGCCATCAGTGAGTGGGCTAGCGGACCCACCGGGGAGCTGTTTTTT

clone_size: few
d_call: .
v_call: TRBV4-2
j_call: TRBJ1-5
cdr3_aa: CASSPGGSSNQPQHF
cdr3_nt: TGTGCCAGCAGCCCCGGGGGCTCGAGCAATCAGCCCCAGCATTTT

clone_size: .
d_call: .
v_call: TRBV7-3
j_call: TRBJ2-5
cdr3_aa: CASSSLGQQEETQYF
cdr3_nt: TGTGCCAGCAGCTCCCTAGGACAGCAAGAAGAGACCCAGTACTTC

clone_size: .
d_call: .
v_call: TRBV7-8
j_call: TRBJ1-5
cdr3_aa: CASSSPPGHSAQHF
cdr3_nt: TGTGCCAGCAGCTCCCCCCCCGGACATAGTGCCCAGCATTTT

clone_size: few
d_call: .
v_call: TRBV7-3
j_call: TRBJ2-7
cdr3_aa: CASSLSGIDEQYF
cdr3_nt: TGTGCCAGCAGCTTGTCAGGGATTGACGAGCAGTACTTC

clone_size: .
d_call: .
v_call: TRBV19
j_call: TRBJ1-1
cdr3_aa: CASSIQNTEAFF
cdr3_nt: TGTGCCAGTAGTATTCAGAACACTGAAGCTTTCTTT

clone_size: .
d_call: TRBD1
v_call: TRBV5-1
j_call: TRBJ2-5
cdr3_aa: CASSSGQPQETQYF
cdr3_nt: TGCGCCAGCAGCTCGGGACAGCCACAAGAGACCCAGTACTTC

clone_size: .
d_call: .
v_call: TRBV19
j_call: TRBJ2-7
cdr3_aa: CASSKRQVFSYEQYF
cdr3_nt: TGTGCCAGTAGTAAAAGACAGGTATTCTCCTACGAGCAGTACTTC

clone_size: few
d_call: TRBD1
v_call: TRBV11-2
j_call: TRBJ1-2
cdr3_aa: CASSWDRDGGYTF
cdr3_nt: TGTGCCAGCAGCTGGGACAGGGACGGTGGCTACACCTTC

clone_size: medium-sized
d_call: .
v_call: TRBV15
j_call: TRBJ2-2
cdr3_aa: CATSFIPGQGNTGELFF
cdr3_nt: TGTGCCACCAGCTTTATCCCAGGGCAAGGAAACACCGGGGAGCTGTTTTTT

clone_size: .
d_call: TRBD2
v_call: TRBV7-2
j_call: TRBJ2-4
cdr3_aa: CASSGTSGGGNIQYF
cdr3_nt: TGTGCCAGCAGCGGGACTAGCGGGGGGGGGAACATTCAGTACTTC

clone_size: .
d_call: .
v_call: TRBV6-5
j_call: TRBJ1-1
cdr3_aa: CASSSGGRAEAFF
cdr3_nt: TGTGCCAGCAGTTCTGGGGGAAGAGCTGAAGCTTTCTTT

clone_size: once
d_call: TRBD2
v_call: TRBV20-1
j_call: TRBJ2-3
cdr3_aa: CGARRGGGGVDTQYF
cdr3_nt: TGCGGTGCTAGGCGGGGCGGGGGGGGTGTAGATACGCAGTATTTT

clone_size: .
d_call: .
v_call: TRBV6-1
j_call: TRBJ1-2
cdr3_aa: CASSENGYTF
cdr3_nt: TGTGCCAGCAGTGAAAATGGCTACACCTTC

clone_size: .
d_call: .
v_call: TRBV7-9
j_call: TRBJ2-1
cdr3_aa: CASSFVYEQFF
cdr3_nt: TGTGCCAGCAGCTTCGTATATGAGCAGTTCTTC

clone_size: .
d_call: .
v_call: TRBV5-4
j_call: TRBJ2-7
cdr3_aa: CASSLGQVSYEQYF
cdr3_nt: TGTGCCAGCAGCTTGGGGCAGGTCTCCTACGAGCAGTACTTC

clone_size: .
d_call: .
v_call: TRBV20-1
j_call: TRBJ2-6
cdr3_aa: CSARAKGLTLSGANVLTF
cdr3_nt: TGCAGTGCTAGAGCCAAGGGGCTCACTCTCTCTGGGGCCAACGTCCTGACTTTC

clone_size: few
d_call: .
v_call: TRBV15
j_call: TRBJ2-7
cdr3_aa: CATSRDGPYEQYF
cdr3_nt: TGTGCCACCAGCAGAGATGGACCTTACGAGCAGTACTTC

clone_size: .
d_call: .
v_call: TRBV5-1
j_call: TRBJ1-2
cdr3_aa: CASSLLSVGTGYTF
cdr3_nt: TGCGCCAGCAGCTTGTTGTCCGTGGGTACGGGCTACACCTTC

clone_size: .
d_call: .
v_call: TRBV12-3/TRBV12-4
j_call: TRBJ1-2
cdr3_aa: CASSLWGNYGYTF
cdr3_nt: TGTGCCAGCAGTTTATGGGGGAACTATGGCTACACCTTC

clone_size: few
d_call: .
v_call: TRBV6-1
j_call: TRBJ2-1
cdr3_aa: CASSRGEQFF
cdr3_nt: TGTGCCAGCAGCCGAGGTGAGCAGTTCTTC

clone_size: medium-sized
d_call: .
v_call: TRBV7-2
j_call: TRBJ1-5
cdr3_aa: CASSLDTNQPQHF
cdr3_nt: TGTGCCAGCAGCTTAGACACGAATCAGCCCCAGCATTTT

clone_size: few
d_call: .
v_call: TRBV7-9
j_call: TRBJ2-3
cdr3_aa: CASALGTTGDTQYF
cdr3_nt: TGTGCCAGCGCCCTCGGGACCACCGGAGATACGCAGTATTTT

clone_size: .
d_call: TRBD1
v_call: TRBV6-1
j_call: TRBJ2-5
cdr3_aa: CASSGQGVTKTQYF
cdr3_nt: TGTGCCAGCAGTGGACAGGGGGTGACGAAGACCCAGTACTTC

clone_size: .
d_call: TRBD1
v_call: TRBV19
j_call: TRBJ1-1
cdr3_aa: CASSIQGVAEAFF
cdr3_nt: TGTGCCAGTAGTATACAGGGGGTGGCTGAAGCTTTCTTT

clone_size: .
d_call: .
v_call: TRBV20-1
j_call: TRBJ1-6
cdr3_aa: CSARRGGGNSPLHF
cdr3_nt: TGCAGTGCTAGACGGGGTGGCGGTAATTCACCCCTCCACTTT

clone_size: medium-sized
d_call: .
v_call: TRBV7-9
j_call: TRBJ1-2
cdr3_aa: CASSPQASHYGYTF
cdr3_nt: TGTGCCAGCAGCCCCCAAGCGAGCCACTATGGCTACACCTTC

clone_size: few
d_call: .
v_call: TRBV6-2/TRBV6-3
j_call: TRBJ2-2
cdr3_aa: CASTNEMNTGELFF
cdr3_nt: TGTGCCAGCACCAACGAGATGAACACCGGGGAGCTGTTTTTT

clone_size: few
d_call: .
v_call: TRBV7-9
j_call: TRBJ1-1
cdr3_aa: CASSQGRLLMNTEAFF
cdr3_nt: TGTGCCAGCAGCCAAGGACGCCTCTTGATGAACACTGAAGCTTTCTTT

clone_size: .
d_call: TRBD1
v_call: TRBV20-1
j_call: TRBJ1-2
cdr3_aa: CSARRVGGGGYTF
cdr3_nt: TGCAGTGCTAGGCGGGTAGGGGGCGGTGGCTACACCTTC

clone_size: .
d_call: .
v_call: TRBV11-1
j_call: TRBJ1-5
cdr3_aa: CASSLDGNSNQPQHF
cdr3_nt: TGTGCCAGCAGCTTAGACGGGAATAGCAATCAGCCCCAGCATTTT